This T cell receptor beta chain derives from a study of shared clonotypes between healthy human individuals. Study-wide findings and caveats: Researchers sampled blood only, noting tissue repertoires likely differ. Rarefaction indicated that sorted-subset sequencing remained incomplete although depth was large. It was anticipated that sequencing depth would influence how many clonotypes donors shared. Naive subsets tended to show greater estimated richness than memory subsets.

About this clone itself: The antigen is not known.

This CDR3 comprises 15 residues. J lost 5 bases, V lost 2 bases, and 5 bases had no gene match. Germline loops: CDR1 SEHNR, CDR2 FQNEAQ (reference sequence). Method: immunoSEQ multiplex PCR; TCRdb's copy keeps in-frame clones and lacks some. Seen here are a few million clones, 90% to 95% observed once, and the top ten hold about 1.7%. CD45RO-negative, CCR7-positively selected cells formed the naive CD8 fraction, excluding terminally differentiated effector memory CD45RA+ cells. The source is a young man in good health. Some clones in this sample may be carry-over from other donors' samples. This chain joins TRBV7-9 and TRBJ2-1; 8 bases are shared with TRBD2. The specimen sequenced was naive CD8+ T cells from PBMCs. The DNA for the CDR3 is TGTGCCAGCAGCTTACAAGCGGGAGCTAACAATGAGCAGTTCTTC. This encodes CASSLQAGANNEQFF.